This note documents a single T cell receptor (beta chain) sequence. This record comes from a study of blood T cell repertoires in COVID-19. Background on the study: COVID-19 samples, acute and convalescent, were from the United States, Italy and Spain. The cDNA or gDNA used as material had been derived from T cells, B-cell-depleted T cells, or PBMCs.

The ends lost 7 bases at V and 5 bases at J; junction bases unmatched: 9. In germline, CDR1 is MNHEY, CDR2 SVGAGI. The CDR3 consists of 15 residues. In the authors' workflow: Reference gene primer amplification in the assay estimated nucleated cell counts. Sequencing used immunoSEQ multiplex PCR; TCRdb keeps in-frame clones, though not all of them. V and J calls plus clone size are reproduced from that table; the DNA served to infer D and trimming. Counted here are approximately 110,000 clones, roughly 86% occurring once; the ten biggest clones make up roughly 4%. The clonotype originates from a man aged 40-50 years with acute or convalescent COVID-19. Sequences were obtained from peripheral blood. This sequence joins TRBV6-5 and TRBJ2-5; 11 nucleotides match TRBD2. The CDR3 DNA is TGTGCCAGCAAAAGGACTAGCGGGCAGAGGGAGACCCAGTACTTC. Encoded protein: CASKRTSGQRETQYF.